This T cell receptor (beta chain) stems from a study of T cells after posttransplantation cyclophosphamide. Study-level results: Tissue-infiltrating T cells from skin or gut overlapped little with blood T cells. Donor CD8+ memory clones often dominated recipient blood repertoires at later times.

Trimming stripped 6 bases from V and 8 bases from J, with 19 bases between. The CDR3 consists of 14 residues. CDR1 LNHDA and CDR2 SQIVND come from the germline V gene (reference sequence). The data were produced by immunoSEQ multiplex PCR, yet TCRdb's version contains in-frame clones alone and is incomplete. This sample has 7,500 to 9,500 clones, with roughly 89% found just once. On this clone: What it binds is not known.

Source material: memory CD4+ T cells sorted from PBMCs. The J gene is TRBJ1-2, the V gene TRBV19, with D possibly matching TRBD1 (6 bases). The TCR sequence derives from a woman aged 60-70 years in good health, CMV-negative, and a related stem cell transplant donor. The CDR3 sequence: CASSQAGRGSGYTF. CDR3 sequence (DNA): TGTGCCAGTAGCCAGGCTGGCAGGGGATCGGGCTACACCTTC.